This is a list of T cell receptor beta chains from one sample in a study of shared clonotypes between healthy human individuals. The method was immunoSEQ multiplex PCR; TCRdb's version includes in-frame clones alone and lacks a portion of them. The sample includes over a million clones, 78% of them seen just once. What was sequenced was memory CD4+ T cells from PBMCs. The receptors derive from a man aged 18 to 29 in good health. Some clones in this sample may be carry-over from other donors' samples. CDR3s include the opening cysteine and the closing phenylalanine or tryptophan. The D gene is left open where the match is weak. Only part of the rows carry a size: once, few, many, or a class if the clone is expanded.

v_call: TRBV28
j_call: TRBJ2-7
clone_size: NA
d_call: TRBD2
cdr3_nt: TGTGCCAGCAGTACAGCGGGGGGCTCCTACGAGCAGTACTTC
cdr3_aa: CASSTAGGSYEQYF

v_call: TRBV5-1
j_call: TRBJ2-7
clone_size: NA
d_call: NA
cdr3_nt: TGCGCCAGCAGCTTGGGAGGGACGGCATCCTACGAGCAGTACTTC
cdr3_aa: CASSLGGTASYEQYF

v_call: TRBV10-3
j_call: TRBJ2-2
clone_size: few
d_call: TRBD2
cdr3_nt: TGTGCCATCAGCCTTAGCGGGAGAGGTGGCGGGGAGCTGTTTTTT
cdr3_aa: CAISLSGRGGGELFF

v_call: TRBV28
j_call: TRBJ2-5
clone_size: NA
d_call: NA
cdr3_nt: TGTGCCAGCGGATCGTTATTGGCGGGACGAGAGACCCAGTACTTC
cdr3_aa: CASGSLLAGRETQYF

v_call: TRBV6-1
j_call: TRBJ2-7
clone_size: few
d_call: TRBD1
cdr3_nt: TGTGCCAGCAACTCAAGGACAGGGGCCTCCTACGAGCAGTACTTC
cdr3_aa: CASNSRTGASYEQYF

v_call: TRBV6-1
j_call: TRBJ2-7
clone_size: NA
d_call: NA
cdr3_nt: TGTGCCACCGCCCACCGGGACATTCCCTACGAGCAGTACTTC
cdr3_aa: CATAHRDIPYEQYF

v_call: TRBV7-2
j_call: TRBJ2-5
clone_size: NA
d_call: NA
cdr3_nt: TGTGCCAGCAGCTTAGATTCGCGGGAGACCCAGTACTTC
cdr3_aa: CASSLDSRETQYF

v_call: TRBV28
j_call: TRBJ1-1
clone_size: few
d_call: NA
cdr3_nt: TGTGCCAGCAGTTCCCCGAGTGCCACTGAAGCTTTCTTT
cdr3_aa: CASSSPSATEAFF

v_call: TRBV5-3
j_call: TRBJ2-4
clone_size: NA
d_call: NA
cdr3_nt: TGTGCCAGCAACTACAGAGGGGGGACCACCTTC
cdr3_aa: CASNYRGGTTF

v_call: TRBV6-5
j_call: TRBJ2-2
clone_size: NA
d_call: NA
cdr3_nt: TGTGCCAGCACCCGAGACACCGGGGAGCTGTTTTTT
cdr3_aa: CASTRDTGELFF

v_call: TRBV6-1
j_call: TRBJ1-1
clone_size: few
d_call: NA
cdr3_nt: TGTGCCAGCAGGGGCGGGTACGGGAACACTGAAGCTTTCTTT
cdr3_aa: CASRGGYGNTEAFF

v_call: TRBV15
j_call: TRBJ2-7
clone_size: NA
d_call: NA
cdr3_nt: TGTGCCACCAGCAGAGATCAGTACAGGGTCCCCGACGAGCAGTACTTC
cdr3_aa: CATSRDQYRVPDEQYF

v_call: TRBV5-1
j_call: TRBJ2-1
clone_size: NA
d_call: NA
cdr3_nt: TGCGCCAGCAGCTCCTTACTAGTCTCCTACAATGAGCAGTTCTTC
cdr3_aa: CASSSLLVSYNEQFF

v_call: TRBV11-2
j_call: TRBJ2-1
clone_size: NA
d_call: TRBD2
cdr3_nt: TGTGCCAGCAGCTATCTAGCCGGGACTAGTATCAATGAGCAGTTCTTC
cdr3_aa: CASSYLAGTSINEQFF

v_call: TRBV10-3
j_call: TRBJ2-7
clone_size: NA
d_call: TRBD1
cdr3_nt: TGTGCCATCAGTGGGGTTCGACAGGGGGAGCGCGAGCAGTACTTC
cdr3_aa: CAISGVRQGEREQYF

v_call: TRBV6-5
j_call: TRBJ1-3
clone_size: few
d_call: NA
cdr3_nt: TGTGCCAGCAGTTACTCGATGGCAGCTGGAAACACCATATATTTT
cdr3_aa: CASSYSMAAGNTIYF

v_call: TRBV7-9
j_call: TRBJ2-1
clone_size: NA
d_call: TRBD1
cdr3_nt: TGTGCCACCTCGGACAGGCAGAGCTCCTACAATGAGCAGTTCTTC
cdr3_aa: CATSDRQSSYNEQFF

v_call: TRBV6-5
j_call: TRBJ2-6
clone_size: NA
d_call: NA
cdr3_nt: TGTGCCAGCAGGGAGAACTCTGGGGCCAACGTCCTGACTTTC
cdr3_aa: CASRENSGANVLTF

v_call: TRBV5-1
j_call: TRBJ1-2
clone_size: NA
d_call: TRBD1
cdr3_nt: TGCGCCAGCAGCTTGGGGACAGGCTACGGCTACACCTTC
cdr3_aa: CASSLGTGYGYTF

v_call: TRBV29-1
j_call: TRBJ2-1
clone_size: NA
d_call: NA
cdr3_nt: TGCAGCGTTGAAGATACCAGGCTGAGGGAGCAGTTCTTC
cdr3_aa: CSVEDTRLREQFF

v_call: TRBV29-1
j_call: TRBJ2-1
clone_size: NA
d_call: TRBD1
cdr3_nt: TGCAGCGTCCCGGGACAGGGTGCCATCTACAATGAGCAGTTCTTC
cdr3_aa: CSVPGQGAIYNEQFF

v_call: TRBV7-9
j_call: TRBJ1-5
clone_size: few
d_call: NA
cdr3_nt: TGTGCCAGCAGCCTCATACAGGGAGGAATCGATCAGCCCCAGCATTTT
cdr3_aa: CASSLIQGGIDQPQHF

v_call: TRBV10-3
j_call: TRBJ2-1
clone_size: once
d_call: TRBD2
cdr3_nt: TGTGCCGCCCGGCCGGGACTAGAAGCTAACAATGAGCAGTTCTTC
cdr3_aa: CAARPGLEANNEQFF

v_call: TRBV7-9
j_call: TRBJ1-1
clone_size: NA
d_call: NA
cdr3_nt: TGTGCCAGCAGCCCTCCTCCCGCGGTCATGAACACTGAAGCTTTCTTT
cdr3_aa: CASSPPPAVMNTEAFF

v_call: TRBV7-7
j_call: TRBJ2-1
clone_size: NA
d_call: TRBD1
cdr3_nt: TGTGCCAGCAGCTTAGTTGTTGGGACAGGGGGCTACAATGAGCAGTTCTTC
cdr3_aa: CASSLVVGTGGYNEQFF

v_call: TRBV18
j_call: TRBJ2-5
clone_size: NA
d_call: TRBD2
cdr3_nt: TGTGCCAGCTCACCGAGCGGGAGCAAAGAGACCCAGTACTTC
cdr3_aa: CASSPSGSKETQYF

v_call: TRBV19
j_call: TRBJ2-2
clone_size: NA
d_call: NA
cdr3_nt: TGTGCCACCAGTTATTTGGCCCGAACCCGAACCGGGGAGCTGTTTTTT
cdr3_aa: CATSYLARTRTGELFF

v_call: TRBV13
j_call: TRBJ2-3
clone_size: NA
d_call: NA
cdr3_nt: TGTGCCAGCAGCTATCGCCGGGAAACAGATACGCAGTATTTT
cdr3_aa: CASSYRRETDTQYF

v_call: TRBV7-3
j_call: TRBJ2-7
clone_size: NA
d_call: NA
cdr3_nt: TGTGCCAGCAGCCTACTAGGGGGCCGGGACTCCTTAGGCGAGCAGTACTTC
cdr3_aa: CASSLLGGRDSLGEQYF

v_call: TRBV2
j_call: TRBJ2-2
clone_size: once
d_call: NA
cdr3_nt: TGTGCCAGCAGTGGGTACTCTGCACCCACCGGGGAGCTGTTTTTT
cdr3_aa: CASSGYSAPTGELFF

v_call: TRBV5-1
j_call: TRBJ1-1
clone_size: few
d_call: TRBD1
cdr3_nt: TGCGCCAGTACAGGGGACAACACTGAAGCTTTCTTT
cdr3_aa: CASTGDNTEAFF

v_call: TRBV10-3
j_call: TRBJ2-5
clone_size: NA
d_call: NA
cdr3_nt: TGTGCCATCAGGTCGGATAGCGGACTTCAAGAGACCCAGTACTTC
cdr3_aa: CAIRSDSGLQETQYF

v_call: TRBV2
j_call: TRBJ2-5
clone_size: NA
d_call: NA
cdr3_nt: TGTGCCAGCAGTGACAGAGGGGAGACCCAGTACTTC
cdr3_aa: CASSDRGETQYF

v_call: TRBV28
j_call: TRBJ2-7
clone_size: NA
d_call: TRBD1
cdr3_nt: TGTGCCAGCAGTAAGACAGGGGGTTCCTACGAGCAGTACTTC
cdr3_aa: CASSKTGGSYEQYF

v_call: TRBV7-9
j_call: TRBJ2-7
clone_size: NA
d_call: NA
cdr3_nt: TGTGCCAGCAGCTTAATGCAGGGGCCCTACGAGCAGTACTTC
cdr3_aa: CASSLMQGPYEQYF

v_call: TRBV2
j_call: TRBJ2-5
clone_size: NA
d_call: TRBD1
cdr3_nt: TGTGCCAGCAGTGAGTTAACAGGGGTAGAGACCCAGTACTTC
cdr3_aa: CASSELTGVETQYF

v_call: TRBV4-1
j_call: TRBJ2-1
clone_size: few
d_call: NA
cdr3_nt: TGCGCCAGCAGCCTACAACTTGAAAATGAGCAGTTCTTC
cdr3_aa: CASSLQLENEQFF

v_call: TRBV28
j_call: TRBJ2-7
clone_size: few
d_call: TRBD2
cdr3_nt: TGTGCCAGCGTCGAAGGACTAGCGGGACGCGAGCAGTACTTC
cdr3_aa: CASVEGLAGREQYF

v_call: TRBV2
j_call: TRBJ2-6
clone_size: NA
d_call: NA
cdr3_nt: TGTGCCAGCAGTCGTACAGAATCTGGGGCCAACGTCCTGACTTTC
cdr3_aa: CASSRTESGANVLTF

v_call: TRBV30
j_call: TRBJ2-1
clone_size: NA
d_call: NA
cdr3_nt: TGTGCCTGGAGCCCTCTAGACCAGGAGTTCTTC
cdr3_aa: CAWSPLDQEFF